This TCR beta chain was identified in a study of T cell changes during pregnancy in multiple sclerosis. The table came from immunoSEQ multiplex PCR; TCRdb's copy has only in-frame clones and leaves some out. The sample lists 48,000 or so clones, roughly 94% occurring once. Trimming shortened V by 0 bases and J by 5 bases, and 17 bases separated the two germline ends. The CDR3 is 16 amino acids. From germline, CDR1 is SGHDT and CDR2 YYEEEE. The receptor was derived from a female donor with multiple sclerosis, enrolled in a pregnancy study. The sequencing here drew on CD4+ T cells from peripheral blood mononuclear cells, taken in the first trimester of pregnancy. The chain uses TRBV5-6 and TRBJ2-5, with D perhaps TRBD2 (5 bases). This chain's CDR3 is CASSLGTERTSETQYF. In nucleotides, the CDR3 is TGTGCCAGCAGCTTGGGGACGGAGAGGACTTCTGAGACCCAGTACTTC.